This TCR beta chain was recovered during a study of T-cell memory formation after mild COVID-19. The wider study: Largely, TCR clusters stayed within a single donor.

The study's findings and limits: Mainly CM and EM harbored the contracting CD4+ clones; mainly EMRA harbored the CD8+ ones. That cross-reactive memory joined was suggested by some responding clones appearing in pre-infection memory.

Comment on this clonotype: The antigen is not known.

The germline V and J ends were trimmed by 2 bases and 5 bases, with 15 bases remaining between them. Germline V CDR1 and CDR2: DFQATT, SNEGSKA (reference sequence). CDR3 length: 14 residues. 5'RACE with constant-segment primers yielded barcoded, UMI-tagged TCR alpha and TCR beta cDNA libraries. MiXCR was run by TCRdb on the 5' RACE reads, yielding one entry per CDR3 protein. The data hold about 470,000 distinct CDR3 sequences, with 15% to 20% observed a single time. Sequences were obtained from PBMCs or a T cell subset sorted from them (not recorded which). The TCR originated in an adult woman who had mild COVID-19 (a few samples of this study predate the infection). Cell type and time point are not known. This chain links TRBV20-1 with TRBJ2-5; no clear D gene. DNA of the CDR3: TGCAGTGCTAGACGAGGAATCATCGGGGAGACCCAGTACTTC. As protein: CSARRGIIGETQYF.